These 31 T cell receptor beta chains came from one sample sequenced in a study of breast tumors, draining lymph nodes, adjacent tissues. Axillary draining lymph nodes of breast cancer patients supplied the node samples. In TCRdb, the multiplex PCR reads were re-called with MiXCR into one record per CDR3 protein. The sample has about 270,000 distinct CDR3 sequences, around 30% seen once. Input material: axillary lymph node tissue. The receptors originated from a female donor with breast cancer. Some clones in this sample may be carry-over from other donors' samples.

The chain joins TRBV2 to TRBJ1-2, with a weak D call TRBD1 (5 bases). This CDR3 is built from 13 residues. Germline V gene sequence: CDR1 SNHLY, CDR2 FYNNEI. V was pared by 6 bases and J by 2 bases, with 10 bases between. The CDR3 coding sequence is TGTGCCAGCAGGAGGGGTGGGAACTATGGCTACACCTTC. Its translation: CASRRGGNYGYTF. Filled out from reference TRBV2 and TRBJ1-2, the complete variable domain reads EPEVTQTPSHQVTQMGQEVILRCVPISNHLYFYWYRQILGQKVEFLVSFYNNEISEKSEIFDDQFSVERPDGSNFTLKIRSTKLEDSAMYFCASRRGGNYGYTFGSGTRLTVV.

This clonotype showed up many times. This chain joins TRBV4-1 and TRBJ1-4, with a possible D match to TRBD1 (5 bases). Germline lookup yields CDR1 MGHRA and CDR2 YSYEKL. The CDR3 totals 16 residues. V dropped 2 bases and J dropped 2 bases, with 12 bases sitting between them. CDR3 in DNA: TGCGCCAGCAGCCAACAGGGTTTTCGGACTAATGAAAAACTGTTTTTT. Its protein is CASSQQGFRTNEKLFF.

This clonotype was seen ten or more times. The chain carries TRBV20-1 and TRBJ2-7; 13 bases are shared with TRBD2. The CDR3 runs to 14 residues. Trimming cost V 4 bases and J 6 bases; bases outside gene matches: 6. CDR1 and CDR2 (germline): DFQATT, SNEGSKA (reference sequence). CDR3 DNA sequence: TGCAGTGCTAAGGGGACTAGCGGGACCCTCGAGCAGTACTTC. It codes for CSAKGTSGTLEQYF.

About this clonotype itself: Its ends do not fully match the called genes, so a read error is possible. The rearrangement uses TRBV7-7 and TRBJ2-7; D is possibly TRBD1 (6 bases). The CDR3 runs to 17 residues. Germline loops: CDR1 SSHAT, CDR2 FNYEAQ (reference sequence). CDR3 in amino acids: CASSLDGGIIRVYEQYF. In DNA form, the CDR3 reads TGTGCTAGCAGCTTAGATGGGGGCATTATTCGGGTTTACGAGCAGTACTTC.

For this clonotype: One junction end does not reproduce the germline sequence, and a read error may be involved. V gene TRBV6-6 combines with J gene TRBJ2-3, with TRBD2 matching over 8 bases. The germline V gene encodes CDR1 MNHNY and CDR2 SVGAGI (reference sequence). The length of the CDR3 is 15 residues. CDR3 residues: CASSPSGRGTDAQYF. In DNA form, the CDR3 reads TGCGCCAGCAGTCCGAGCGGGAGAGGCACAGATGCGCAGTATTTT.

About this clonotype itself: The limits of the CDR3 on the DNA are not certain, so only TCRdb's listed CDR3 is given. The gene calls are TRBV7-9 and TRBJ2-5; the DNA was not compared with TRBD2, the D call given in the table. The CDR3 numbers 21 amino acids, ends counted. Germline CDR1 SEHNR, CDR2 FQNEAQ (reference sequence). CDR3 residues: CASSIYLCSVDKGTPYGTQYF.

Remarks on this clonotype: This may be a read error: a much more frequent sequence differs by one nucleotide. The CDR3 is CAGSLGSLRQFF. The DNA for the CDR3 is TGTGCCGGCAGTTTAGGCTCTCTCCGGCAGTTCTTC. The rearrangement links TRBV12-3 or TRBV12-4 to TRBJ2-1, with D unclear. This CDR3 spans 12 amino acids.

This clonotype was seen ten or more times. The rearrangement uses TRBV11-3 and TRBJ2-1, with 8 bases matching TRBD2. The CDR3 totals 13 residues. V was clipped by 6 bases and J by 6 bases; unmatched bases: 4. CDR1 is SGHNT and CDR2 is YENEEA in the germline V gene. Here the CDR3 DNA reads TGTGCCAGCAGAAACGGGAGGGGCAATGAGCAGTTCTTC. It specifies CASRNGRGNEQFF.

This clonotype came up many times. The V call is TRBV19, the J call TRBJ2-7; 11 nucleotides align to TRBD2. Trimming took 3 bases from V and 3 from J; bases not matched to a gene: 1. The CDR3 covers 14 residues. Germline V gives CDR1 LNHDA, CDR2 SQIVND (reference sequence). CDR3 protein: CASSMTSGNYEQYF. In nucleotides, the CDR3 is TGTGCCAGTAGTATGACTAGCGGGAACTACGAGCAGTACTTC.

This clonotype was observed many times. The CDR3 DNA follows: TGTGCCAGCAGCCAAGAGGCGGGAACGGTCCACGAGCAGTACTTC. This codes for CASSQEAGTVHEQYF. This chain connects TRBV4-2 to TRBJ2-7, with D perhaps TRBD2 (6 bases). The CDR3 sequence is 15 residues long. The germline gives CDR1 LGHNA, CDR2 YNFKEQ. V dropped 0 bases and J dropped 5 bases, with 14 bases sitting between them.

This clonotype was recorded many times. J is TRBJ2-7 and V is TRBV11-2; D possibly uses TRBD1 or TRBD2 (5 bases each). The CDR3 is 14 amino acids. V was pared by 2 bases and J by 3 bases, with 11 bases between. CDR1 is SGHAT and CDR2 is FQNNGV in the germline V gene. CDR3: CASSLTRDVYEQYF. CDR3 DNA sequence: TGTGCCAGCAGCTTAACCCGGGACGTCTACGAGCAGTACTTC.

Note on this clonotype: A much larger clonotype is one base distant, so this may be a read error. The chain couples TRBV12-3 or TRBV12-4 to TRBJ2-7, with 7 bases that match TRBD1. The CDR3 has 13 residues. CDR3 loop: CASRNTGAGEQCF. CDR3 in DNA: TGTGCCAGCCGAAATACAGGGGCTGGGGAGCAGTGCTTC.

This clonotype has more than one count but fewer than ten. The junction does not match germline at one end; this may be a read error. V and J are TRBV9 and TRBJ2-7; D not certain. The CDR3 length is 14 residues. Germline-derived CDR1 and CDR2 are SGDLS and YYNGEE. CDR3 bases: TGTGCCAGCAGCGCCCAGGAATTCCCCTACGGGCAGTACTTC. It yields the protein CASSAQEFPYGQYF. The full variable domain, completed using reference TRBV9 and TRBJ2-7, is DSGVTQTPKHLITATGQRVTLRCSPRSGDLSVYWYQQSLDQGLQFLIQYYNGEERAKGNILERFSAQQFPDLHSELNLSSLELGDSALYFCASSAQEFPYGQYFGPGTRLTVT.

This clonotype showed up many times. The genes are TRBV5-1 and TRBJ2-3; TRBD2 aligns across 9 bases. V shed 5 bases and J 0 bases; nucleotides not matched to a gene: 4. CDR1 and CDR2 from the germline V gene are SGHRS and YFSETQ. The CDR3 is 15 residues long. The CDR3 DNA reads as TGCGCCAGCAGAGGCGGGAGGGCCAGCACAGATACGCAGTATTTT. It encodes CASRGGRASTDTQYF.

This clonotype was counted ten times or more. V gene TRBV20-1 combines with J gene TRBJ2-7; 10 bases line up with TRBD2. In germline, CDR1 is DFQATT, CDR2 SNEGSKA (reference sequence). Losses at the gene ends were 6 bases for V and 3 bases for J; bases not matched to a gene: 8. This CDR3 has 14 residues. This CDR3 reads CSATSGVFSYEQYF. Here the CDR3 DNA reads TGCAGTGCAACTAGCGGGGTGTTCAGCTACGAGCAGTACTTC.

This clonotype was observed at least ten times. CDR3 sequence (DNA): TGCGCCAGCAGTGAGTTTGGGACTAGCGGGAGGGCCTTGGATGAGCAGTTCTTC. Encoded protein: CASSEFGTSGRALDEQFF. The chain couples TRBV10-2 to TRBJ2-1, with 16 bases identical to TRBD2. The CDR3 loop spans 18 amino acids. CDR1 and CDR2 (germline): WSHSY, SAAADI. J gave up 8 bases and V 1 base, and 8 bases lay outside the gene matches.

The chain employs TRBV5-1 and TRBJ1-1; no definite D call. Per germline, CDR1 SGHRS and CDR2 YFSETQ. Trimming removed 5 bases at V and 3 bases at J, with 8 bases between. This CDR3 comprises 12 residues. Written as DNA, the CDR3 is TGCGCCAGCAGACTGGAAGACACTGAAGCTTTCTTT. It translates to CASRLEDTEAFF.

In this sample, this clonotype turned up a few times. V gene TRBV4-3 combines with J gene TRBJ2-5; the D gene is possibly TRBD1 (7 bases). Looked up from germline, CDR1 is LGHNA and CDR2 is YSLEER. V dropped 1 base and J dropped 4 bases, with 19 bases sitting between them. The length of the CDR3 is 17 residues. Here the CDR3 reads CASSQAEGACDSETQYF. CDR3 bases: TGCGCCAGCAGCCAAGCGGAGGGGGCCTGTGATTCAGAGACCCAGTACTTC.

V gene TRBV2 combines with J gene TRBJ1-6; TRBD1 aligns across 7 bases. CDR3 length: 14 amino acids. V was pared by 4 bases and J by 9 bases, with 6 bases of the junction left unmatched. Germline-derived CDR1 and CDR2 are SNHLY and FYNNEI. Here the CDR3 reads CASSVADRVSPLHF. CDR3 nucleotides: TGTGCCAGCAGTGTCGCCGACAGGGTTTCACCCCTCCACTTT.

This clonotype has ten or more counts. V and J are TRBV6-1 and TRBJ1-4; TRBD1 matches 9 bases. After removal of 8 bases from V and 5 bases from J, the junction contained 3 bases not matched to a gene. Germline V CDR1 and CDR2: MNHNS, SASEGT. The CDR3 is made up of 13 amino acids. CDR3 loop: CASAGQGNEKLFF. CDR3 in DNA: TGTGCCAGCGCGGGACAGGGAAATGAAAAACTGTTTTTT.

This chain links TRBV19 with TRBJ1-5; TRBD1 agrees at 8 bases. CDR3 length equals 16 residues. After removal of 10 bases from V and 3 bases from J, the junction contained 14 bases not matched to a gene. Germline V gene lookup returns CDR1 LNHDA and CDR2 SQIVND (reference sequence). The chain's CDR3 is CATKPRTGSDNQPQHF. The CDR3 DNA is TGTGCCACCAAACCCCGGACAGGGTCGGACAATCAGCCCCAGCATTTT.

Worth noting for this clonotype: Being one base from a much bigger clone, this may be a read error. The chain recombines TRBV6-1 with TRBJ1-4, with D unresolved. V was shortened by 4 bases and J by 3 bases, with 12 bases between the two germline ends. This CDR3 is built from 15 residues. Germline CDR1 reads MNHNS; CDR2 reads SASEGT. DNA for the CDR3: TGTGCCAGCAGTGGACGGGTTGCAGCTAATGAAAAACTGTTTTTT. Translating it yields CASSGRVAANEKLFF.

The chain carries TRBV6-5 and TRBJ2-1, with 7 bases aligning to TRBD2. CDR1 is MNHEY and CDR2 is SVGAGI in the germline V gene. The CDR3 contains 15 residues. Germline trimming cut 5 bases from V and 15 bases from J; bases unmatched to any gene: 19. The CDR3 DNA follows: TGTGCCAGCAGTCTCCGGGAGGCGGAAGAAGAGGGGCCGTTCTTC. The encoded protein is CASSLREAEEEGPFF.

This clonotype showed up many times. The chain uses TRBV7-2 and TRBJ2-7, with TRBD2 matching 9 bases. Germline V CDR1 and CDR2: SGHTA, FQGNSA. The CDR3 runs 15 residues. With 5 bases clipped from V and 7 bases from J, the junction kept 12 bases outside the gene matches. The CDR3 bases are TGTGCCAGCAGCGGGGGAGGTAGCGGGAGAGTTGAGCAGTACTTC. As protein: CASSGGGSGRVEQYF.

The rearrangement links TRBV29-1 to TRBJ2-2, with D unclear. The CDR3 covers 14 residues. The germline V and J ends were trimmed by 3 bases and 1 base, with 9 bases remaining between them. From germline, CDR1 is SQVTM and CDR2 ANQGSEA. The CDR3 spells CSVEAAMNTGELFF. CDR3 nucleotides: TGCAGCGTTGAGGCAGCCATGAACACCGGGGAGCTGTTTTTT.

Concerning this clonotype itself: It may be a read error: a sequence one base away is much more abundant. CDR3 in amino acids: CASTDGAPPRFF. CDR3 nucleotides: TGCGCCAGCACTGATGGAGCGCCTCCACGGTTCTTC. The chain carries TRBV5-1 and TRBJ2-1; D remains ambiguous. This CDR3 contains 12 residues. Germline loops: CDR1 SGHRS, CDR2 YFSETQ. V gave up 6 bases and J gave up 15 bases, with 19 bases separating them. The entire variable domain, with the rest obtained from reference TRBV5-1 and TRBJ2-1, is as follows: KAGVTQTPRYLIKTRGQQVTLSCSPISGHRSVSWYQQTPGQGLQFLFEYFSETQRNKGNFPGRFSGRQFSNSRSEMNVSTLELGDSALYLCASTDGAPPRFFGPGTRLTVL.

As for this clonotype: A much bigger clone sits one base away, suggesting this may be a read error. The genes are TRBV30 and TRBJ1-6, with TRBD1 as a possible D gene (5 bases). From germline, CDR1 is GTSNPN and CDR2 SVGIG (reference sequence). V was clipped by 3 bases and J by 0 bases, with 9 bases between them. The CDR3 contains 15 residues. The chain's CDR3 is CAWSGQGSYNSPLHF. CDR3 nucleotides: TGTGCCTGGAGCGGACAAGGCTCCTATAATTCACCCCTCCACTTT.

There are a few counts of this clonotype. A read error may explain this, as a much larger clone is one base away. This chain joins TRBV20-1 and TRBJ2-1, with 11 nucleotides matching TRBD2. The CDR3 contains 15 residues. CDR1 is DFQATT, CDR2 SNEGSKA, per germline (reference sequence). The CDR3 loop is CSAKSSGRAYNEQLF. In DNA, the CDR3 is TGCAGTGCTAAAAGTAGCGGGAGGGCCTACAATGAGCAGCTCTTC.

The chain joins TRBV10-3 to TRBJ2-1; 7 bases agree with TRBD2. From germline, CDR1 is ENHRY and CDR2 SYGVKD. The CDR3 covers 13 residues. V dropped 7 bases and J dropped 7; count of bases not matched to a gene: 7. The CDR3 DNA sequence: TGTGCCATCACAGCGGGACCGAGTAATGAGCAGTTCTTC. Translated, it gives CAITAGPSNEQFF.

As concerns this clonotype: Just one base apart from a much larger clone, this may be a read error. V gene TRBV6-2 or TRBV6-3 combines with J gene TRBJ2-5; 7 bases match TRBD1. The CDR3 is made up of 13 amino acids. The germline V gene has CDR1 MNHEY and CDR2 SVGEGT. V shed 8 bases, J shed 1 base, and the junction held 4 bases outside the gene matches. Written as DNA, the CDR3 is TGTGCCAGCGCGCACAGGGGCCAAGAGACCCAGTACTTC. Its protein product is CASAHRGQETQYF.

Many counts were recorded for this clonotype. The chain uses TRBV6-2 or TRBV6-3 and TRBJ1-6; tentative D call: TRBD1 (5 bases). This CDR3 is built from 15 residues. Per germline, CDR1 MNHEY and CDR2 SVGEGT. V was clipped by 5 bases and J by 6 bases, with 14 bases between them. CDR3 sequence (DNA): TGTGCCAGCAGTCCAATTGGGACCTCTAATTCACCCCTCCACTTT. Translation: CASSPIGTSNSPLHF.